This TCR beta chain was sequenced for a study of T cell clones after liver transplantation. On the study more broadly: Third-party-reactive TCRbeta sequences from pre-transplant mixed lymphocyte reactions served as antigen-independent comparators. Apart from a few HCV-positive recipients, transplants were for non-autoimmune, non-viral reasons. Tolerance: complete withdrawal held at least one year, liver enzymes staying within twice normal. Samples came pre-transplant, pre-randomization before withdrawal, and post-randomization after withdrawal ended.

This clone was seen more than once but under ten times. Sequenced by immunoSEQ multiplex PCR; TCRdb stores in-frame clones only, minus some. The sample lists about 24,000 clones, over 55% occurring once. The CDR3 has 13 residues. Germline loops: CDR1 SGDLS, CDR2 YYNGEE. V dropped 4 bases and J dropped 5 bases, with 9 bases sitting between them. The receptor's source is a human donor who received a liver transplant. The chain recombines TRBV9 with TRBJ2-2; D remains ambiguous. The sequencing used CD4+ T cells from blood, collected before liver transplant. In DNA, the CDR3 is TGTGCCAGCAGCATCGGACGAACCGGGGAGCTGTTTTTT. Its protein product is CASSIGRTGELFF.